These 2 T cell receptor beta chains came from one sample sequenced in a study of T cells in Graves' hyperthyroidism and ophthalmopathy. RNA transcripts gave rise to amplified TCR beta CDR3 regions. During a first-round RT-PCR of the TCR CDR3, the HTBI primer set was used. TCRdb redid the calling of the multiplex PCR reads with MiXCR, one entry per CDR3 protein. The repertoire holds 350,000 to 400,000 distinct CDR3 sequences, approximately 17% seen once, with 40% in the top ten. Source material: blood. The source of these receptors is a man aged 18-30 years with Graves' ophthalmopathy.

This clonotype was seen more than once but under ten times. The chain combines TRBV27 with TRBJ2-2; D might be TRBD1 (6 bases). V dropped 6 bases and J dropped 2 bases, with 13 bases sitting between them. This CDR3 is 15 amino acids long. Germline CDR1 MNHEY, CDR2 SMNVEV (reference sequence). DNA of the CDR3: TGTGCCAGCAGCCAGGGGAATTTTAACACCGGGGAGCTGTTTTTT. Residues: CASSQGNFNTGELFF.

The chain has TRBV15 and TRBJ2-1; D might be TRBD1 (6 bases). This CDR3 is built from 15 residues. Looked up from germline, CDR1 is LNHNV and CDR2 is YYDKDF (reference sequence). V was cut by 2 bases and J by 8 bases, with 16 bases left in between. DNA for the CDR3: TGTGCCACCAGCAGAACGGGACAACCGTACTATGAGCAGTTCTTC. It specifies CATSRTGQPYYEQFF.